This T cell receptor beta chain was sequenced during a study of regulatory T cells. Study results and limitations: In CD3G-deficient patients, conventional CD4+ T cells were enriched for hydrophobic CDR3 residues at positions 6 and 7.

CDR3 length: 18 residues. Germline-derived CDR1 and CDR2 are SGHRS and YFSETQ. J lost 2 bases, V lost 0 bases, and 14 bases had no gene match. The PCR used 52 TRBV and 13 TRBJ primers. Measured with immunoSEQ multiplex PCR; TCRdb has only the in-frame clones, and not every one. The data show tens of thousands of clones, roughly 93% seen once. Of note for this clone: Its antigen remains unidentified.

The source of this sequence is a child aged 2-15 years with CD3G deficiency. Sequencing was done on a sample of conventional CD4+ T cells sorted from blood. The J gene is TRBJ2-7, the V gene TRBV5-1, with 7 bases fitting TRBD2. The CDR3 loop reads CASSLEGRGSGRTYEQYF. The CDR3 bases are TGCGCCAGCAGCTTGGAGGGGCGAGGTAGCGGGCGTACCTACGAGCAGTACTTC.